This T cell receptor beta chain derives from a study of blood T cell repertoires in COVID-19. Whole-study context: Sites across the United States, Italy and Spain contributed samples from acute and convalescent COVID-19. T cells, B-cell-depleted T cells, or PBMCs provided the cDNA or gDNA that served as material.

The germline V gene has CDR1 SNHLY and CDR2 FYNNEI. This CDR3 is built from 13 residues. The trim removed 5 bases at V and 9 bases at J, leaving 6 bases unmatched. In its sample, this clone was seen once. Source study methods: Amplified reference gene primers provided the basis for estimating nucleated cell counts. Measured with immunoSEQ multiplex PCR; TCRdb has only the in-frame clones, and not every one. That table supplies the V and J calls and clone size; D and trimming were determined from the DNA. The top ten hold 5.5% to 7.5% of the sample, which has roughly 200,000 clones, approximately 88% seen once.

This receptor was taken from a man aged 35-49 years with acute or convalescent COVID-19. The V call is TRBV2, the J call TRBJ1-1; 10 bases line up with TRBD1. The specimen was peripheral blood. CDR3 amino acids: CASSLGTGAQAFF. The CDR3 nucleotides read TGTGCCAGCAGTCTCGGGACAGGGGCCCAAGCTTTCTTT.